The 13 T cell receptor beta chains in this list originate from one sample, sequenced in a study of vaccination and CD4 T cells after COVID-19. These receptors lack a known antigen. Cultured CD4+ T cells had their DNA profiled by the Oncomine TCR Beta short-read assay. In TCRdb, the PCR reads were re-called with MiXCR into one record per CDR3 protein. The sample includes around 5,200 distinct CDR3 sequences, about 40% of them seen just once. As for treatment: approximately nine-day PBMC culture with coronavirus spike peptide pools or control peptides (ViraFEST assay). According to the study, CD4+ T cells from the unexposed donor were gathered ahead of the COVID-19 pandemic (2011-2018). The sequenced sample was CD4+ T cells from blood, cultured in vitro. These receptor sequences come from a human donor in good health.

Sample share makes this clonotype large. The V call is TRBV7-3, the J call TRBJ2-6; D not resolved. Germline CDR1 is SGHTA and CDR2 is FQGTGA. This CDR3 spans 15 amino acids. V dropped 3 bases and J dropped 0 bases, with 6 bases sitting between them. CDR3 sequence (DNA): TGTGCCAGCAGCTTCGAGGTCTCTGGGGCCAACGTCCTGACTTTC. This codes for CASSFEVSGANVLTF. The variable domain in full, completed from reference TRBV7-3 and TRBJ2-6, reads GAGVSQTPSNKVTEKGKYVELRCDPISGHTALYWYRQSLGQGPEFLIYFQGTGAADDSGLPNDRFFAVRPEGSVSTLKIQRTERGDSAVYLCASSFEVSGANVLTFGAGSRLTVL.

The gene calls are TRBV20-1 and TRBJ1-1; D unresolved. CDR1 is DFQATT and CDR2 is SNEGSKA in the germline V gene (reference sequence). The V end was cut by 6 bases, the J end by 4 bases, with 12 bases between. The CDR3 extends over 12 amino acids. The CDR3: CSAGLGSTEAFF. The CDR3 bases are TGCAGTGCAGGCCTCGGATCCACTGAAGCTTTCTTT.

V gene TRBV19 combines with J gene TRBJ1-1; TRBD1 might be the D (6 bases). This CDR3 spans 15 amino acids. V was shortened by 0 bases and J by 1 base, with 9 bases between the two germline ends. From germline, CDR1 is LNHDA and CDR2 SQIVND (reference sequence). The CDR3 is CASSIDRGPNTEAFF. CDR3 nucleotide sequence: TGTGCCAGTAGTATAGATCGGGGGCCGAACACTGAAGCTTTCTTT.

This clonotype was counted between two and nine times. The chain links TRBV10-3 to TRBJ1-5; D not resolved. Trimming took 4 bases from V and 1 from J, leaving 8 bases between them. The CDR3 length is 14 residues. Germline CDR1 is ENHRY and CDR2 is SYGVKD. The DNA of the CDR3 is TGTGCCATCAGTGCGGACGGCAGCAATCAGCCCCAGCATTTT. Translating it yields CAISADGSNQPQHF.

This chain joins TRBV6-2 or TRBV6-3 and TRBJ1-3; D may be TRBD1 (5 bases). This CDR3 region has 12 residues. Germline CDR1 is MNHEY and CDR2 is SVGEGT. V dropped 6 bases and J dropped 8 bases, with 11 bases sitting between them. CDR3 region: CASSPQGYTIYF. CDR3 DNA: TGTGCCAGCAGCCCTCAGGGTTACACCATATATTTT.

This clonotype has a handful of counts. The chain recombines TRBV6-1 with TRBJ1-5, with D uncertain. V lost 4 bases and J 7 bases, leaving 11 bases between the germline ends. CDR3 size: 13 residues. CDR1 is MNHNS, CDR2 SASEGT, per germline. The DNA for the CDR3 is TGTGCCAGCAGTGCGAATAGTCCCCAGCCCCAGCATTTT. This sequence encodes CASSANSPQPQHF.

This sequence joins TRBV28 and TRBJ1-2; a possible D gene is TRBD1 (5 bases). This CDR3 region has 11 residues. Germline CDR1 MDHEN, CDR2 SYDVKM. With 10 bases removed from V and 8 bases from J, the gap between germline ends came to 14 bases. In DNA form, the CDR3 reads TGTGCCATACAGGACGTGGGCGGCTACACCTTC. Its translation: CAIQDVGGYTF.

This clonotype was seen more than once but under ten times. The chain uses TRBV12-3 or TRBV12-4 and TRBJ1-2; D might be TRBD1 (5 bases). Trimming cost V 3 bases and J 6 bases, with 11 bases left between them. The CDR3 is made up of 13 amino acids. The CDR3 loop is CASSFSQGDGYTF. In nucleotides, the CDR3 is TGTGCCAGCAGTTTTTCTCAGGGTGATGGCTACACCTTC.

This clonotype has a handful of counts. The chain couples TRBV20-1 to TRBJ2-5; TRBD2 matches 10 bases. The CDR3 is 15 residues long. The V gene end was trimmed by 0 bases and the J gene end by 3 bases; junction bases not matched to a gene: 4. Germline assignment: CDR1 DFQATT and CDR2 SNEGSKA (reference sequence). Here the CDR3 reads CSARDWGLAKETQYF. The CDR3 DNA is TGCAGTGCTAGAGATTGGGGACTAGCGAAAGAGACCCAGTACTTC.

This clonotype turned up a few times. V gene TRBV11-2 combines with J gene TRBJ2-6; D gene unclear. Per germline, CDR1 SGHAT and CDR2 FQNNGV. V lost 4 bases and J 3 bases, leaving 4 bases between the germline ends. This CDR3 comprises 13 residues. CDR3 coding DNA: TGTGCCAGCAGCTCGGATGGGGCCAACGTCCTGACTTTC. Protein sequence: CASSSDGANVLTF.

V gene TRBV19 combines with J gene TRBJ1-5; tentatively, D is TRBD1 (6 bases). The CDR3 consists of 15 residues. V was clipped by 4 bases and J by 6 bases, with 16 bases between them. The germline gives CDR1 LNHDA, CDR2 SQIVND (reference sequence). This CDR3 reads CASSTPGDFSQPQHF. DNA for the CDR3: TGTGCCAGTAGTACCCCAGGGGACTTTAGTCAGCCCCAGCATTTT.

This clonotype was seen only a few times. The J gene is TRBJ1-1, the V gene TRBV20-1; the D gene is possibly TRBD1 (5 bases). Trimming shortened V by 3 bases and J by 4 bases, and 18 bases separated the two germline ends. Germline V lookup: CDR1 DFQATT, CDR2 SNEGSKA (reference sequence). This CDR3 contains 15 residues. In DNA form, the CDR3 reads TGCAGTGCTAGGGGGACGGTTGGTGGCGGCACTGAAGCTTTCTTT. It yields the protein CSARGTVGGGTEAFF.

V usage is TRBV7-2 and J usage is TRBJ1-1, with D perhaps matching TRBD1 (6 bases). The CDR3 is 14 residues long. Germline-derived CDR1 and CDR2 are SGHTA and FQGNSA. Trimming left V 5 bases short and J 4 bases short, with 14 bases between. The CDR3 sequence: CASSTQGLGTEAFF. The CDR3 region has the DNA TGTGCCAGCAGCACACAGGGTCTAGGCACTGAAGCTTTCTTT.